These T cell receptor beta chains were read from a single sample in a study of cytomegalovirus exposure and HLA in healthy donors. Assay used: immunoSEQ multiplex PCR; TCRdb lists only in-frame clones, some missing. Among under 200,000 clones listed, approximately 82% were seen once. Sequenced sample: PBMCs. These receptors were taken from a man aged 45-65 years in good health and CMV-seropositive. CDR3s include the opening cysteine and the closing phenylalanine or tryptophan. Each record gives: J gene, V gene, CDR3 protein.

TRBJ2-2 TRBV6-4 CASKGLAGDTGELFF
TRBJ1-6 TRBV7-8 CASSLEAGQGNSPLHF
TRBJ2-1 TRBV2 CASRILAGEDEQFF
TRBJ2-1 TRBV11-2 CASSFLAGVPNNEQFF
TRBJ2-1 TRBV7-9 CASSLAGAFYNEQFF
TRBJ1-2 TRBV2 CASSEEIGRGRYGYTF
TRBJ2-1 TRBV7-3 CASSALGGTYNEQFF
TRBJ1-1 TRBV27 CASSLRGKGNTEAFF
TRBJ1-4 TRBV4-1 CASSQAGVRGDEKLFF
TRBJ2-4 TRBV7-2 CASSRLLAVAKNIQYF
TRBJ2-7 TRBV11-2 CATQLVLGAKEQYF
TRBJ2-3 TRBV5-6 CASSLWGGLAAPRDTQYF
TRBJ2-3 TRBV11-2 CASSLEGATSTDTQYF
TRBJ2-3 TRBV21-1 CASSKIAPPGDLTDTQYF
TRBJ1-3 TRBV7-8 CASSLRQGQRDTIYF
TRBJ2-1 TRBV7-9 CASSPSGGAYNEQFF
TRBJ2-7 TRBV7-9 CASTSGGELLIKQYF
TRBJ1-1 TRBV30 CAWSVWGRTEAFF
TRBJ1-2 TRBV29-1 CSVTPLLGRETYGYTF
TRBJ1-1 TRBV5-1 CASSRDTTVGEAFF
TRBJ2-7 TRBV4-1 CASSPNLSYEQYF
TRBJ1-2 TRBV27 CASSSTGAWDGYTF
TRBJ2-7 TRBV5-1 CASSLAQGNEQYF
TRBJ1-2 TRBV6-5 CASSYTTGWANYGYTF
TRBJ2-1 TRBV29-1 CSVGPTSGRAHEQFF
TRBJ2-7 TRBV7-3 CASSIQAGDPSYEQYF
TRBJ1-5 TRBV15 CATSAGSNQPQHF
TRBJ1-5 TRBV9 CASGRDSHQPQHF
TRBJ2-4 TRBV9 CASSVDGTRGNIQYF
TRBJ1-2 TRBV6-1 CASSYEQIYGYTF
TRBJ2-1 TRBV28 CASSSPRTSVSYNEQFF
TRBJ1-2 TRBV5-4 CASSSTGGAGYTF